One sample yielded the 16 T cell receptor beta chains listed below, sequenced in a study of control samples from healthy donors and cancer patients. Here immunoSEQ multiplex PCR was the method, and the copy in TCRdb shows in-frame clones only, minus some. The sample has about 90,000 clones, about nine tenths seen once; the top ten hold roughly 3.4%. Sequenced: blood. These receptors came from a woman in her late teens or twenties in good health.

Turning to this clone: This CDR3 is also generated by other DNA sequences in the sample. Here the CDR3 reads CASSLVQGSYEQYF. The CDR3 DNA reads as TGTGCCAGCAGCTTAGTCCAGGGGTCCTACGAGCAGTACTTC. This sequence joins TRBV7-9 and TRBJ2-7; a weak D match, TRBD1 (6 bases). This CDR3 has 14 amino acids. Germline CDR1 is SEHNR and CDR2 is FQNEAQ (reference sequence). V was pared by 1 base and J by 1 base, with 8 bases between.

The chain combines TRBV23-1 with TRBJ1-1; D is uncertain. TRBV23-1 is treated as an ORF (open reading frame) with a function not yet certain. This CDR3 is built from 15 residues. V lost 4 bases and J lost 1, with 13 bases in between. The CDR3 region is CASSLWITGNTEAFF. DNA of the CDR3: TGCGCCAGCAGTCTCTGGATTACGGGGAACACTGAAGCTTTCTTT.

The chain carries TRBV20-1 and TRBJ1-1, with D unclear. V gave up 6 bases and J gave up 1 base, with 3 bases separating them. The germline CDR1 and CDR2 sequences are DFQATT and SNEGSKA (reference sequence). The CDR3 sequence is 10 residues long. The CDR3 loop is CSAWNTEAFF. CDR3 DNA sequence: TGCAGTGCCTGGAACACTGAAGCTTTCTTT.

The chain has TRBV10-3 and TRBJ1-2; TRBD1 is a possible D gene (5 bases). Germline V gene data show CDR1 as ENHRY and CDR2 as SYGVKD. The CDR3 runs to 15 residues. The V gene lost 6 bases and the J gene lost 4 bases, with 18 bases spanning the gap. The CDR3 region is CAIRRVGGEGYGYTF. The DNA for the CDR3 is TGTGCCATCAGGAGGGTCGGGGGGGAAGGCTATGGCTACACCTTC.

The chain links TRBV6-5 to TRBJ2-4; tentatively, D is TRBD2 (7 bases). The CDR3 is 14 amino acids. The germline V gene encodes CDR1 MNHEY and CDR2 SVGAGI. The V end was cut by 7 bases, the J end by 6 bases, with 16 bases between. The CDR3 sequence: CASMERGGANIQYF. The CDR3 DNA is TGTGCCAGCATGGAGCGAGGGGGGGCAAACATTCAGTACTTC.

In regard to this clone: The junction shows a germline mismatch at one end, possibly a read error. This sequence joins TRBV4-2 and TRBJ2-5; D gene uncertain. CDR1 is LGHNA and CDR2 is YNFKEQ in the germline V gene. CDR3 size: 14 residues. For the CDR3, the DNA is TGTGCCAGCAGCCAAGAACGCGACCAAGGGACCCAGTACTTC. Its protein is CASSQERDQGTQYF.

This chain links TRBV7-9 with TRBJ1-5; D might be TRBD1 (6 bases). The CDR3 sequence is 17 residues long. Germline V lookup: CDR1 SEHNR, CDR2 FQNEAQ (reference sequence). Between the trimmed V and J ends, which lost 5 bases and 0 bases, there was a span of 17 bases. CDR3 in DNA: TGTGCCAGCAGCCCGCTACAGGGTACGGCTAGCAATCAGCCCCAGCATTTT. Protein product: CASSPLQGTASNQPQHF. The variable domain in full, completed from reference TRBV7-9 and TRBJ1-5, reads DTGVSQNPRHKITKRGQNVTFRCDPISEHNRLYWYRQTLGQGPEFLTYFQNEAQLEKSRLLSDRFSAERPKGSFSTLEIQRTEQGDSAMYLCASSPLQGTASNQPQHFGDGTRLSIL.

The V and J genes are TRBV7-2 and TRBJ2-1, with 9 bases lining up with TRBD2. CDR1 SGHTA and CDR2 FQGNSA come from the germline V gene. Unmatched junction bases numbered 5, after V lost 1 base and J lost 4 bases. The CDR3 extends over 16 amino acids. CDR3 bases: TGTGCCAGCAGCTTAGTTTCGACTAGCGGTTACAATGAGCAGTTCTTC. Its protein is CASSLVSTSGYNEQFF.

The chain employs TRBV9 and TRBJ1-1; no clear D gene. Germline V lookup: CDR1 SGDLS, CDR2 YYNGEE. The V end was cut by 0 bases, the J end by 0 bases, with 6 bases between. The CDR3 is 14 amino acids. CDR3 protein: CASSVGHMNTEAFF. CDR3 bases: TGTGCCAGCAGCGTAGGTCACATGAACACTGAAGCTTTCTTT. The entire variable domain, with the rest obtained from reference TRBV9 and TRBJ1-1, is as follows: DSGVTQTPKHLITATGQRVTLRCSPRSGDLSVYWYQQSLDQGLQFLIQYYNGEERAKGNILERFSAQQFPDLHSELNLSSLELGDSALYFCASSVGHMNTEAFFGQGTRLTVV.

This clone was recorded only once. The V and J genes are TRBV9 and TRBJ1-2; 8 bases match TRBD1. J lost 3 bases, V lost 3 bases, and 7 bases had no gene match. From germline, CDR1 is SGDLS and CDR2 YYNGEE. The CDR3 runs to 15 residues. CDR3 nucleotide sequence: TGTGCCAGCAGCGCGAACAGGGGGAGGGACTATGGCTACACCTTC. It yields the protein CASSANRGRDYGYTF.

J is TRBJ2-1 and V is TRBV19, with a tentative D call TRBD1 (5 bases). Germline V gene sequence: CDR1 LNHDA, CDR2 SQIVND (reference sequence). The length of the CDR3 is 16 residues. With 4 bases removed from V and 3 bases from J, the gap between germline ends came to 16 bases. The CDR3 DNA is TGTGCCAGTAGTAGAACTGACAGCGTGTACTACAATGAGCAGTTCTTC. Translated: CASSRTDSVYYNEQFF.

The rearrangement uses TRBV24-1 and TRBJ1-2; no definite D call. The CDR3 extends over 14 amino acids. Germline V gene data show CDR1 as KGHDR and CDR2 as SFDVKD. The V end was cut by 3 bases, the J end by 1 base, with 8 bases between. In nucleotides, the CDR3 is TGTGCCACCAGTGATCCGGTGAATAACTATGGCTACACCTTC. Translation: CATSDPVNNYGYTF.

The chain combines TRBV6-6 with TRBJ2-7; 10 bases agree with TRBD2. This CDR3 contains 17 residues. V trimming: 5 bases; J trimming: 7 bases; junction bases outside the gene matches: 17. Germline V gene lookup returns CDR1 MNHNY and CDR2 SVGAGI (reference sequence). The CDR3 sequence is CASSRTLAGAVRGEQYF. In DNA form, the CDR3 reads TGTGCCAGCAGTCGAACCCTAGCGGGGGCCGTAAGGGGAGAGCAGTACTTC.

The V call is TRBV5-5, the J call TRBJ2-3, with D maybe TRBD2 (6 bases). CDR3 length: 14 residues. Germline CDR1 is SGHKS and CDR2 is YYEKEE (reference sequence). The V end lost 0 bases, the J end lost 1 base, and 6 bases lay between the germline ends. For the CDR3, the DNA is TGTGCCAGCAGCTTGGCGGGGGGCACAGATACGCAGTATTTT. Translating gives CASSLAGGTDTQYF.

The chain is built from TRBV3-1 (or the pseudogene TRBV3-2) and TRBJ2-7, with D possibly TRBD1 on 5 matching bases. Trimming took off 0 bases at V and 3 bases at J, with 9 bases between the two ends. The CDR3 is 14 residues long. Germline loops: CDR1 LGHDT, CDR2 YNNKEL (reference sequence). CDR3 residues: CASSQDGQGYEQYF. The CDR3 DNA follows: TGTGCCAGCAGCCAAGACGGGCAGGGCTACGAGCAGTACTTC.

This clone was seen more than once but under ten times. This chain connects TRBV29-1 to TRBJ2-1; 7 nucleotides agree with TRBD1. This CDR3 region has 15 residues. From germline, CDR1 is SQVTM and CDR2 ANQGSEA. V shed 6 bases, J shed 2 bases, and the junction held 10 bases outside the gene matches. For the CDR3, the DNA is TGCAGCGTCCCAGGGGGACGGACGACCTACAATGAGCAGTTCTTC. Residues: CSVPGGRTTYNEQFF.